This TCR beta chain stems from a study of lymphopenia after photon versus proton radiotherapy (dated by TCRdb to about 2019). About the investigation overall: Photon and proton radiation therapy were compared by the study for their immunological effects in patients with gastrointestinal tumors who developed high-grade lymphopenia. The cohort comprised under 25 patients with gastrointestinal tumors who received either photon or proton therapy and then developed lymphopenia. The goal of the study was to characterize the differences between the two radiation modalities in how they affect the immune system.

In regard to this clone: What antigen it recognizes has not been identified. Base qualities are missing; no much larger clone stands one base away.

Libraries were built with the immunoSEQ multiplex PCR assay. Alongside multiparametric flow cytometry, deep sequencing of rearranged TCR beta loci was used to profile the T cell repertoires. TCRdb carries this immuneACCESS record with in-frame sequences only. Its versions omit some clonotypes, under half of them owing to an unresolved V gene in the studies checked, with the rest unexplained. This sample gives around 64,000 clones in total; roughly nine tenths of them show up just once. Jointly, the top ten make up 9.5% to 15% of the sample. Results the study describes overall, beyond this receptor: Proton-treated patients stayed relatively stable during treatment, while photon-treated patients lost naive T cells and TCR diversity and gained effector/memory populations. The survival association was assessed only in patients who died, and the authors presented better survival with proton therapy as a possibility rather than a demonstrated result. After the lymphocyte count nadir, photon-treated repertoires showed oligoclonal expansion, especially of CD8+ Temra cells, which drove the drop in diversity. Across the cohort, among patients who died, a greater drop in TCR diversity after the nadir was inversely correlated with overall survival time.

Inclusive of the bounding cysteine and phenylalanine, the CDR3 is 15 residues long. Only the CDR3 part of the read is kept: 45 bases, read in frame from the first base. For this chain, trimming is 6 bases at the V end and 4 bases at the J end, and the number of junction bases without a gene match is 8. CDR1 LNHDA and CDR2 SQIVND are derived from the germline V gene (reference sequence). This specimen was peripheral blood, taken from a patient treated with proton-based radiotherapy. The chain employs TRBV19 and TRBJ1-4, and 7 bases in between align with TRBD1. The clonotype comes from a man at least 80 years old with esophageal cancer. The DNA sequence follows: TGTGCCAGTAGCGGGACAGTACTTGTTAATGAAAAACTGTTTTTT. This translates into CASSGTVLVNEKLFF.